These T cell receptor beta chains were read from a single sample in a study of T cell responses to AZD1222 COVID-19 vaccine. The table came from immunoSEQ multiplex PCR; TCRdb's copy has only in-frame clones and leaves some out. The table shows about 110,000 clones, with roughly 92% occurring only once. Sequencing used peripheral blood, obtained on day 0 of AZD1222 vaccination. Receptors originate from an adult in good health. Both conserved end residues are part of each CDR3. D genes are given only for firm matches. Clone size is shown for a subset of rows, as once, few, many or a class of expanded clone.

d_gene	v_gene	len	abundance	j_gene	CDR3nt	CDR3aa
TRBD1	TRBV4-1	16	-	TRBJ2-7	TGCGCCAGCAGCCATTCTACAGGGGGTTCTAACTACGAGCAGTACTTC	CASSHSTGGSNYEQYF
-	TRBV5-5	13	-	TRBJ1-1	TGTGCCAGCAGCCTGAGTTCGAACACTGAAGCTTTCTTT	CASSLSSNTEAFF
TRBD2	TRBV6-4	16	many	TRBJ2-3	TGTGCCAGCAGTGACTCCGGGACTAGCGGGGCAGATACGCAGTATTTT	CASSDSGTSGADTQYF
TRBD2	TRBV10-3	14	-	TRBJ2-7	TGTGCCATCAGAGGAGCGGGGGGGCCCCTCGAGCAGTACTTC	CAIRGAGGPLEQYF
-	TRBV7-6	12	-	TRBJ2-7	TGTGCCAGCAGCTTAGGGGCCTACGAGCAGTACTTC	CASSLGAYEQYF
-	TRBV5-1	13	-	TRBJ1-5	TGCGCCAGCAGGGACACGCGCAATCAGCCCCAGCATTTT	CASRDTRNQPQHF
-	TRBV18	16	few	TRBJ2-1	TGTGCCAGCTCACCACCGGCCGCAGGGGGGAAAAATGAGCAGTTCTTC	CASSPPAAGGKNEQFF
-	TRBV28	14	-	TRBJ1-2	TGTGCCAGCAGACCCCGGAGGGCTAACTATGGCTACACCTTC	CASRPRRANYGYTF
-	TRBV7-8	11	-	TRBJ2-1	TGTGCCAGCAGCCTCATGAGTGAGCAGTTCTTC	CASSLMSEQFF
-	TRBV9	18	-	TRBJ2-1	TGTGCCAGCAGCCCAAGTGGGGCCGGGCGCAGTTTCTACAATGAGCAGTTCTTC	CASSPSGAGRSFYNEQFF
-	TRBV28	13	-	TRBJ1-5	TGTGCCAGCAGTTTCACCTGGAATCAGCCCCAGCATTTT	CASSFTWNQPQHF
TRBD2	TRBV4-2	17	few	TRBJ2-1	TGTGCCAGCAGCCCCATGTTAGCGGGGGGATCCTACAATGAGCAGTTCTTC	CASSPMLAGGSYNEQFF
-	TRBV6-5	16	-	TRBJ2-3	TGTGCCAGCAGTTACTATCTAAGCGGCGGCACAGATACGCAGTATTTT	CASSYYLSGGTDTQYF
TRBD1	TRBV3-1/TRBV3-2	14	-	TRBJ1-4	TGTGCCAGTACCCCGGGACAGGGTCCCAAAAAACTGTTTTTT	CASTPGQGPKKLFF
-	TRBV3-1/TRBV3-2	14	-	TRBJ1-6	TGTGCCAGCAGGCAAGGACAGCAAAATTCACCCCTCCACTTT	CASRQGQQNSPLHF
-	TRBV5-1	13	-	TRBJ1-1	TGCGCCAGCAGCTTGGACCCTAACACTGAAGCTTTCTTT	CASSLDPNTEAFF
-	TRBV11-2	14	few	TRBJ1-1	TGTGCCAGCAGACGAAGTCGGAGTTCCACTGAAGCTTTCTTT	CASRRSRSSTEAFF
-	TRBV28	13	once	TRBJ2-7	TGTGCCAGCAGTTTGGCTCTAACCTACGAGCAGTACTTC	CASSLALTYEQYF
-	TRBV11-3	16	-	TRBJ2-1	TGTGCCAGCAGCGAAAGTCGGGGATCTATCTACAATGAGCAGTTCTTC	CASSESRGSIYNEQFF
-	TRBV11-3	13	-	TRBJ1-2	TGTGCCAGCAGCGCCACAAGTAACTATGGCTACACCTTC	CASSATSNYGYTF
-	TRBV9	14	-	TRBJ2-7	TGTGCCAGCAGCCCCAACAGCCCGTCGTACGAGCAGTACTTC	CASSPNSPSYEQYF
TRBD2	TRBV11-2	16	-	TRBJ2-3	TGTGCCAGCAGCTTAGTAGCGGGGGGGTATACAGATACGCAGTATTTT	CASSLVAGGYTDTQYF
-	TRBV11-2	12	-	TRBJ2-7	TGTATCACCGGGACTGATCCCTACGAGCAGTACTTC	CITGTDPYEQYF
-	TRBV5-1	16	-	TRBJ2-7	TGCGCCAGCAGCTTGGGAGTAGGGTATACAGCCTACGAGCAGTACTTC	CASSLGVGYTAYEQYF
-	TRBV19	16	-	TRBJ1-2	TGTGCCAGTAGTATAGATCAGACAGGCGTCAACTATGGCTACACCTTC	CASSIDQTGVNYGYTF
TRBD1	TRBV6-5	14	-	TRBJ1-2	TGTGCCAGCAGGACTGAAGGGACAGGTGGTGGCTACACCTTC	CASRTEGTGGGYTF
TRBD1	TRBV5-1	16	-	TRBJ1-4	TGCGCCAGCAGCGAAGACGGACAGGCGGCCCGTGAAAAACTGTTTTTT	CASSEDGQAAREKLFF
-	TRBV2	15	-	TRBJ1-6	TGTGCCAGCAGTCCGGGGAGCTCCTATAATTCACCCCTCCACTTT	CASSPGSSYNSPLHF
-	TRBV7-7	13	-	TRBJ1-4	TGTGCCAGCAGCCGGGACCCTGGTGGAAAACTGTTTTTT	CASSRDPGGKLFF
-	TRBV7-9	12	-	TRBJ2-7	TGTGCCAGCAGCTCAATAAAGGACGAGCAGTACTTC	CASSSIKDEQYF
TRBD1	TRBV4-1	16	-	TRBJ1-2	TGCGCCAGCAGCCAAGTTTGGGCAGGGGGAAGCTATGGCTACACCTTC	CASSQVWAGGSYGYTF
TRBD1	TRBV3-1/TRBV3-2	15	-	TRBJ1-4	TGTGCCAGCAGCCCACCCGGGACAGCTAATGAAAAACTGTTTTTT	CASSPPGTANEKLFF
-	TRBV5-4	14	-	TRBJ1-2	TGTGCCAGCAGCTTAGGGGGAGCTAACTATGGCTACACCTTC	CASSLGGANYGYTF
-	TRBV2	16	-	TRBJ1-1	TGTGCCAGCAGTGAATCTAGGACATCGATGAACACTGAAGCTTTCTTT	CASSESRTSMNTEAFF
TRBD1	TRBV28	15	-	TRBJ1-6	TGTGCCAGCAGTTTACGTGACAGGGGGAGATCACCCCTCCACTTT	CASSLRDRGRSPLHF
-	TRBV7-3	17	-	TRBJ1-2	TGTGCCAGCAGCCCCCAAGGGGCAGGGGCCCTGTCTGGGGGCTACACCTTC	CASSPQGAGALSGGYTF
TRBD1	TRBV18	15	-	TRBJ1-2	TGTGCCAGCTCAACGGGACAGGAGGAAATCTATGGCTACACCTTC	CASSTGQEEIYGYTF
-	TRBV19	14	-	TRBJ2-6	TGTGCCAGTAAGGAAGACTCTGGGGCCAACGTCCTGACTTTC	CASKEDSGANVLTF
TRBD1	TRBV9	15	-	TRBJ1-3	TGTGCCAGCAGCCATGGGACAGACTCTGGAAACACCATATATTTT	CASSHGTDSGNTIYF